This T cell receptor (beta chain) was observed in a study of blood T cell repertoires in COVID-19. Across the study: The analysed material was cDNA or gDNA that came from T cells, B-cell-depleted T cells, or PBMCs.

TCRdb keeps only in-frame clones here, not all; method: immunoSEQ multiplex PCR. Among more than 300,000 clones listed, approximately 90% were seen once. This CDR3 is built from 16 residues. Germline CDR1 reads LGHNA; CDR2 reads YSLEER. V was trimmed by 0 bases and J by 3 bases, leaving 14 bases between them. This clonotype was obtained from a woman in her 30s who had recovered from COVID-19. The material sequenced was PBMCs or T cells enriched from blood (not recorded which). The chain joins TRBV4-3 to TRBJ1-2; D is possibly TRBD1 (5 bases). As DNA, the CDR3 is TGCGCCAGCAGCCAAGAGGGTTCCGGCAGGGACTATGGCTACACCTTC. Encoded protein: CASSQEGSGRDYGYTF.